Shown below are 9 T cell receptor beta chains from a single sample sequenced in a study of blood T cell repertoires in COVID-19. Generated by immunoSEQ multiplex PCR, the TCRdb table keeps only in-frame clones and is missing some. The sample lists some 150,000 clones, more than 80% occurring once. The sample was peripheral blood. The receptors stem from a human donor in a cohort sampled during active COVID-19.

Here the CDR3 DNA reads TGTGCCAGCTCCCTGACTAGCGGGGCCTACGAGCAGTACTTC. Encoded protein: CASSLTSGAYEQYF. The chain has TRBV3-1 (or the pseudogene TRBV3-2) and TRBJ2-7; 11 bases are a match to TRBD2. V was clipped by 8 bases and J by 2 bases; unmatched bases: 5. CDR3 length: 14 amino acids. The V gene's germline CDR1 is LGHDT and CDR2 YNNKEL (reference sequence).

The chain links TRBV11-1 to TRBJ2-4; the D gene is possibly TRBD2 (5 bases). The germline V gene encodes CDR1 SGHAT and CDR2 FQDESV (reference sequence). This CDR3 is 16 amino acids long. V was clipped by 1 base and J by 2 bases, with 12 bases between them. This CDR3 is CASSLGSGGSKNIQYF. CDR3 sequence (DNA): TGTGCCAGCAGCTTAGGATCAGGCGGGTCCAAAAACATTCAGTACTTC.

The chain has TRBV28 and TRBJ1-3, with 7 bases matching TRBD1. Per the germline V gene, CDR1 is MDHEN and CDR2 is SYDVKM. The V gene end was trimmed by 9 bases and the J gene end by 4 bases; junction bases not matched to a gene: 12. The CDR3 has 15 amino acids. CDR3 nucleotides: TGTGCCAGTGTGGCGGAGACAGGGCAGGGAAACACCATATATTTT. This translates into CASVAETGQGNTIYF. Filled out from reference TRBV28 and TRBJ1-3, the complete variable domain reads DVKVTQSSRYLVKRTGEKVFLECVQDMDHENMFWYRQDPGLGLRLIYFSYDVKMKEKGDIPEGYSVSREKKERFSLILESASTNQTSMYLCASVAETGQGNTIYFGEGSWLTVV.

The genes are TRBV11-2 and TRBJ1-1; no firm D call. Looked up from germline, CDR1 is SGHAT and CDR2 is FQNNGV. With 1 base removed from V and 2 bases from J, the gap between germline ends came to 8 bases. This CDR3 spans 14 amino acids. Here the CDR3 DNA reads TGTGCCAGCAGCTTAGTCAGGATAAACACTGAAGCTTTCTTT. Translation gives CASSLVRINTEAFF.

The J gene is TRBJ1-2, the V gene TRBV7-8, with D uncertain. Per the germline V gene, CDR1 is SGHVS and CDR2 is FQNEAQ. This CDR3 is 13 amino acids long. V was pared by 2 bases and J by 7 bases, with 11 bases between. CDR3 DNA sequence: TGTGCCAGCAGCTTATTACTAGATGGTGGCTACACCTTC. This encodes CASSLLLDGGYTF.

The rearrangement links TRBV2 to TRBJ2-1; 9 bases are shared with TRBD2. With 8 bases clipped from V and 6 bases from J, the junction kept 8 bases outside the gene matches. Germline loops: CDR1 SNHLY, CDR2 FYNNEI. This CDR3 spans 14 amino acids. In DNA, the CDR3 is TGTGCCAGCGACATAGGCGGGGGGGTCAATGAGCAGTTCTTC. This sequence encodes CASDIGGGVNEQFF.

This clone has more than one count but fewer than ten. The genes are TRBV30 and TRBJ2-6; D possibly corresponds to TRBD1 (6 bases). The germline gives CDR1 GTSNPN, CDR2 SVGIG (reference sequence). The V end lost 4 bases, the J end lost 3 bases, and 10 bases lay between the germline ends. The CDR3 runs 14 residues. For the CDR3, the DNA is TGTGCCTGGATGGAACAGGGTGGGGCCAACGTCCTGACTTTC. Protein: CAWMEQGGANVLTF.

The chain carries TRBV7-9 and TRBJ2-2; 10 bases line up with TRBD2. The germline gives CDR1 SEHNR, CDR2 FQNEAQ (reference sequence). CDR3 length: 17 residues. J gave up 4 bases and V 1 base, and 6 bases lay outside the gene matches. This chain's CDR3 is CASSLVSSGSATGELFF. In DNA form, the CDR3 reads TGTGCCAGCAGCTTAGTCTCTAGCGGGAGCGCCACCGGGGAGCTGTTTTTT.

V usage is TRBV5-5 and J usage is TRBJ2-3; the D gene is possibly TRBD1 (6 bases). Trimming took 4 bases from V and 2 from J, leaving 11 bases between them. Looked up from germline, CDR1 is SGHKS and CDR2 is YYEKEE (reference sequence). The CDR3 covers 14 residues. The CDR3 sequence: CASSLRGSTDTQYF. The CDR3 coding sequence is TGTGCCAGCAGCCTCAGGGGTTCCACAGATACGCAGTATTTT. Variable domain in full (rest from reference TRBV5-5 and TRBJ2-3): DAGVTQSPTHLIKTRGQQVTLRCSPISGHKSVSWYQQVLGQGPQFIFQYYEKEERGRGNFPDRFSARQFPNYSSELNVNALLLGDSALYLCASSLRGSTDTQYFGPGTRLTVL.